This T cell receptor beta chain is from a study of molecular identifiers for immune sequencing clone quantification. Overall study results and limits: Clonotypes surpassing 20 RNA copies contained over 99% of effector molecules, versus under 1% in naive cells.

V was trimmed by 5 bases and J by 4 bases, leaving 9 bases between them. The CDR3 length is 14 residues. CDR1 and CDR2 (germline): MNHEY, SVGAGI. Ten or more counts support this clonotype. Its specificity is unknown. Libraries for naive CD8 T cells, which were made from approximately 20,000 to 980,000 sorted cells, drew on 10%, 30% or 50% of the RNA. MiXCR, applied by TCRdb to the PCR reads, yields one record per CDR3 protein. The sample holds approximately 680,000 distinct CDR3 sequences; over 25% are singletons and the top ten take 0.6% to 0.9%. V is TRBV6-5 and J is TRBJ2-6; D is undetermined. The sample consisted of naive CD8+ T cells from blood, with Jurkat cell RNA spiked in. Subset indicated: FACS-sorted CD8+CD4-CCR7+CD45RA+ naive T cells. This sequence originates from a human donor in good health. Some libraries in this study had Jurkat cell RNA spiked in. This CDR3 is CASSPLGGANVLTF. DNA for the CDR3: TGTGCCAGCAGTCCTCTAGGGGGGGCCAACGTCCTGACTTTC.